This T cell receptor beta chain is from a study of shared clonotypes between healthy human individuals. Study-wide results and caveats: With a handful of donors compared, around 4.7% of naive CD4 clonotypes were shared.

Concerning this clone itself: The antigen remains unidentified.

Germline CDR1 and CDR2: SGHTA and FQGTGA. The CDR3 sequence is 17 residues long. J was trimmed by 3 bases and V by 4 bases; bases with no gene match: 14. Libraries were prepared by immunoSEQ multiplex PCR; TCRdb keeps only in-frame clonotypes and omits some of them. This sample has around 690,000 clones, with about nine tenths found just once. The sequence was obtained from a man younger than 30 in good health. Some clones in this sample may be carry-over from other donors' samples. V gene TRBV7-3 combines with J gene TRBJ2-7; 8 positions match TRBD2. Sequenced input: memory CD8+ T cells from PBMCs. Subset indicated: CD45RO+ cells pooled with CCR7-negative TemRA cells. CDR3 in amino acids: CASSSNLLAEKFYEQYF. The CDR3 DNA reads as TGTGCCAGCAGCTCTAACTTACTAGCGGAGAAATTCTACGAGCAGTACTTC.